Listed here are 32 T cell receptor beta chains from one sample, sequenced in a study of spatial heterogeneity in lung cancer. Study observations and caveats: Expanded alpha and beta TCR counts within tumors tracked tumor mutation counts.

The time point here: sample taken at primary tumor resection. TCRdb called the 5' RACE reads again in MiXCR, with one record for every CDR3 protein. Of about 5,800 distinct CDR3 sequences listed, more than 13% are singletons. No antigen has been identified for these receptors. The sample here was lung tumor tissue, taken at surgery. The receptors stem from a male donor with early-stage non-small cell lung cancer.

As regards this clonotype: For a library built for alpha chains, this beta chain is a stray read; little rests on its size. The chain has TRBV5-1 and TRBJ2-1; TRBD2 aligns across 8 bases. Germline V gene lookup returns CDR1 SGHRS and CDR2 YFSETQ. Trimming at V came to 0 bases and at J to 8 bases, leaving 7 bases not matched to a gene. The CDR3 totals 15 residues. CDR3 loop: CASSLASGSHDEQFF. The CDR3 DNA reads TGCGCCAGCAGCTTGGCCAGCGGGAGTCACGATGAGCAGTTCTTC.

This clonotype was observed a handful of times. The library was designed around alpha chains, so this beta chain is a stray read whose abundance carries little weight. The V and J genes are TRBV19 and TRBJ2-1, with D unclear. The CDR3 runs 12 residues. V was cut by 3 bases and J by 6 bases, with 6 bases left in between. From germline, CDR1 is LNHDA and CDR2 SQIVND (reference sequence). The CDR3 DNA follows: TGTGCCAGTAGTATGGTAGGCAATGAGCAGTTCTTC. Its translation is CASSMVGNEQFF. Full variable domain (missing parts from reference TRBV19 and TRBJ2-1): DGGITQSPKYLFRKEGQNVTLSCEQNLNHDAMYWYRQDPGQGLRLIYYSQIVNDFQKGDIAEGYSVSREKKESFPLTVTSAQKNPTAFYLCASSMVGNEQFFGPGTRLTVL.

Comments on this clonotype: This beta chain is a stray read from a library made for alpha chains; its abundance is not meaningful. This rearrangement joins TRBV3-1 to TRBJ2-3; D perhaps matches TRBD2 (5 bases). Trimming shortened V by 0 bases and J by 2 bases, and 9 bases separated the two germline ends. The germline V gene has CDR1 LGHDT and CDR2 YNNKEL (reference sequence). The CDR3 sequence is 15 residues long. The chain's CDR3 is CASSQDDGITDTQYF. In DNA form, the CDR3 reads TGTGCCAGCAGCCAAGATGACGGGATCACAGATACGCAGTATTTT.

This clonotype is deemed medium-sized. For a library built for alpha chains, this beta chain is a stray read; little rests on its size. The V gene is TRBV7-9, the J gene TRBJ2-2; D might be TRBD1 (6 bases). CDR1 SEHNR and CDR2 FQNEAQ come from the germline V gene (reference sequence). V gave up 5 bases and J gave up 8 bases, with 12 bases separating them. The CDR3 consists of 13 residues. The DNA for the CDR3 is TGTGCCAGCAGCCCGGCAGGGACAGGGGAGCTGTTTTTT. It translates to CASSPAGTGELFF.

In its sample, this clonotype is medium-sized (0.01 to 0.1%). Since the library was made to target alpha chains, this beta chain is a stray read and its abundance is not meaningful. The chain is built from TRBV7-8 and TRBJ2-2, with 8 bases that match TRBD1. CDR1 SGHVS and CDR2 FQNEAQ come from the germline V gene. This CDR3 region has 16 residues. Germline trimming cut 3 bases from V and 0 bases from J; bases unmatched to any gene: 3. This CDR3 is CASSFQGASNTGELFF. The CDR3 nucleotides are TGTGCCAGCAGCTTCCAGGGGGCCTCGAACACCGGGGAGCTGTTTTTT.

This clonotype is medium-sized. A library made for alpha chains picked up this beta chain off target, so its size means little. The gene calls are TRBV30 and TRBJ1-2, with 9 positions matching TRBD1. The germline V gene has CDR1 GTSNPN and CDR2 SVGIG (reference sequence). The V gene end was trimmed by 2 bases and the J gene end by 2 bases; junction bases not matched to a gene: 12. CDR3 size: 17 residues. The CDR3 loop reads CAWSTGQGRLLNYGYTF. The CDR3 bases are TGTGCCTGGAGTACCGGACAGGGGCGCTTGTTAAACTATGGCTACACCTTC.

This clonotype was detected ten times or more. This beta chain turned up in a library designed for alpha chains; as an off-target read, its abundance says little. This chain connects TRBV7-9 to TRBJ1-5; possible D gene TRBD1, 5 bases. Trimming pared 1 base from V and 4 bases from J, leaving 14 bases between. CDR1 and CDR2 from the germline V gene are SEHNR and FQNEAQ (reference sequence). This CDR3 region has 16 residues. This CDR3 is CASSLEGAGLNQPQHF. In nucleotides, the CDR3 is TGTGCCAGCAGCTTAGAAGGGGCAGGGTTAAATCAGCCCCAGCATTTT.

This clonotype is medium-sized in the sample. This beta chain is an off-target read within a library intended for alpha chains, so its frequency means little. This chain links TRBV20-1 with TRBJ2-7, with D perhaps matching TRBD2 (6 bases). The germline V gene encodes CDR1 DFQATT and CDR2 SNEGSKA (reference sequence). This CDR3 region has 14 residues. V lost 3 bases, J lost 4 bases, and 16 bases lay in between. CDR3 sequence: CSASGNGGSYEQYF. The CDR3 coding sequence is TGCAGTGCTAGTGGCAACGGGGGTTCTTACGAGCAGTACTTC.

In regard to this clonotype: Within a library made for alpha chains, this beta chain is off target, and its count is uninformative. The chain employs TRBV30 and TRBJ2-2; D is ambiguous. V dropped 7 bases and J dropped 3 bases, with 9 bases sitting between them. This CDR3 has 12 amino acids. Germline CDR1 is GTSNPN and CDR2 is SVGIG (reference sequence). Here the CDR3 reads CASGWDTGELFF. The CDR3 nucleotides read TGTGCCTCCGGTTGGGACACCGGGGAGCTGTTTTTT.

There are many counts of this clonotype. Since it is a stray read in a library aimed at alpha chains, this beta chain has a size that is not meaningful. The chain carries TRBV6-2 or TRBV6-3 and TRBJ2-7, with D hard to call. CDR3 length: 14 amino acids. Germline V gene lookup returns CDR1 MNHEY and CDR2 SVGEGT. Trimming removed 6 bases from V and 6 bases from J, with 18 bases in between. The CDR3 protein is CASSPSGPRSEQYF. Written as DNA, the CDR3 is TGTGCCAGCAGCCCCTCTGGGCCTCGAAGCGAGCAGTACTTC.

By proportion, this clonotype is medium-sized. The library was built for alpha chains, so this beta chain is an off-target read and its size means little. V usage is TRBV27 and J usage is TRBJ1-1; the match to TRBD1 covers 7 bases. The germline CDR1 and CDR2 sequences are MNHEY and SMNVEV (reference sequence). Trimming cost V 5 bases and J 4 bases; bases outside gene matches: 7. The CDR3 has 14 amino acids. In nucleotides, the CDR3 is TGTGCCAGCAGTCTACAGGGGTCCACCACTGAAGCTTTCTTT. It yields the protein CASSLQGSTTEAFF.

About this clonotype: The library was designed around alpha chains, so this beta chain is a stray read whose abundance carries little weight. This chain links TRBV29-1 with TRBJ1-5, with D hard to call. This CDR3 spans 13 amino acids. The germline CDR1 and CDR2 sequences are SQVTM and ANQGSEA. Trimming left V 3 bases short and J 2 bases short, with 8 bases between. CDR3: CSVEGVGNQPQHF. CDR3 DNA: TGCAGCGTTGAGGGTGTAGGCAATCAGCCCCAGCATTTT.

In regard to this clonotype: A library prepared for alpha chains yielded this beta chain as an off-target read; its size is of little meaning. The V gene is TRBV20-1, the J gene TRBJ2-1; D is uncertain. The CDR3 is 15 residues long. Germline CDR1 and CDR2: DFQATT and SNEGSKA (reference sequence). The CDR3: CSPPLISTSANEQFF. The DNA of the CDR3 is TGCAGCCCCCCACTCATCTCTACTTCGGCGAATGAGCAGTTCTTC.

By share of the sample, this clonotype is medium-sized. Since it is a stray read in a library aimed at alpha chains, this beta chain has a size that is not meaningful. The chain combines TRBV19 with TRBJ1-5; 9 bases line up with TRBD1. CDR1 LNHDA and CDR2 SQIVND come from the germline V gene (reference sequence). Unmatched junction bases numbered 12, after V lost 6 bases and J lost 6 bases. The CDR3 spans 16 residues. CDR3 protein: CASSLDRGRSGQPQHF. CDR3 bases: TGTGCCAGTAGCCTGGACAGGGGACGATCGGGTCAGCCCCAGCATTTT.

By its share, this clonotype is medium-sized. The library was built for alpha chains, so this beta chain is an off-target read and its size means little. The gene calls are TRBV3-1 and TRBJ1-1, with D possibly matching TRBD1 (5 bases). Per the germline V gene, CDR1 is LGHDT and CDR2 is YNNKEL (reference sequence). V was clipped by 4 bases and J by 5 bases, with 17 bases between them. The CDR3 totals 15 residues. The DNA for the CDR3 is TGTGCCAGCAGCCCCCCCTGGGGGGATTCGACTGAAGCTTTCTTT. It translates to CASSPPWGDSTEAFF. The full variable domain, with the rest looked up from reference TRBV3-1 and TRBJ1-1, is DTAVSQTPKYLVTQMGNDKSIKCEQNLGHDTMYWYKQDSKKFLKIMFSYNNKELIINETVPNRFSPKSPDKAHLNLHINSLELGDSAVYFCASSPPWGDSTEAFFGQGTRLTVV.

This clonotype is classed as medium-sized. This beta chain lies outside the target of a library built for alpha chains; its clone size means little. The chain couples TRBV7-9 to TRBJ1-4; 9 bases align to TRBD1. The V gene's germline CDR1 is SEHNR and CDR2 FQNEAQ (reference sequence). The CDR3 runs 16 residues. V was clipped by 0 bases and J by 5 bases; unmatched bases: 4. CDR3 loop: CASSLAPGQGNEKLFF. The CDR3 nucleotides are TGTGCCAGCAGCTTAGCACCGGGACAGGGAAATGAAAAACTGTTTTTT.

This clonotype was found a few times. A library made for alpha chains picked up this beta chain off target, so its size means little. This chain joins TRBV2 and TRBJ2-3; 8 bases fit TRBD2. CDR1 is SNHLY, CDR2 FYNNEI, per germline. The CDR3 has 14 residues. Germline trimming cut 5 bases from V and 3 bases from J; bases unmatched to any gene: 4. Here the CDR3 DNA reads TGTGCCAGCAGTACGGGACTAGAAACAGATACGCAGTATTTT. As protein: CASSTGLETDTQYF.

This clonotype appeared many times. In a library made to pick up alpha chains, this beta chain is a stray read with a size that means little. This rearrangement joins TRBV3-1 to TRBJ2-3, with TRBD2 identical over 7 bases. Losses at the gene ends were 0 bases for V and 7 bases for J; bases not matched to a gene: 10. The length of the CDR3 is 16 residues. Germline CDR1 LGHDT, CDR2 YNNKEL (reference sequence). CDR3 DNA sequence: TGTGCCAGCAGCCAAGATTTTAGGACTAGTATCCATACGCAGTATTTT. Translating gives CASSQDFRTSIHTQYF.

This clonotype qualifies as medium-sized. This beta chain came through as a stray read in a library set up for alpha chains, and its size says little. The chain uses TRBV12-3 or TRBV12-4 and TRBJ2-3; no definite D call. The germline V and J ends were trimmed by 6 bases and 5 bases, with 15 bases remaining between them. CDR3 size: 14 residues. The CDR3: CASSLSSGGDTQYF. As DNA, the CDR3 is TGTGCCAGCAGCCTCAGTTCTGGCGGAGATACGCAGTATTTT.

The table lists this clonotype with many counts. As an off-target read in a library built for alpha chains, this beta chain has a frequency of little significance. The chain recombines TRBV20-1 with TRBJ1-2; the match to TRBD1 covers 7 bases. The CDR3 extends over 14 amino acids. Germline V gene sequence: CDR1 DFQATT, CDR2 SNEGSKA (reference sequence). J gave up 0 bases and V 6 bases, and 7 bases lay outside the gene matches. The CDR3 DNA is TGCAGTGCCCAGGACAGGAGTGCTAACTATGGCTACACCTTC. Protein product: CSAQDRSANYGYTF.

This clonotype is categorized as medium-sized. This beta chain is a stray read from a library made for alpha chains; its abundance is not meaningful. V is TRBV6-5 and J is TRBJ2-2; 11 bases align to TRBD2. J was trimmed by 6 bases and V by 4 bases; bases with no gene match: 4. The CDR3 runs 15 residues. The germline V gene has CDR1 MNHEY and CDR2 SVGAGI. The CDR3 DNA reads TGTGCCAGCAGTTCCCTAGCGGGAGGCCCCGGGGAGCTGTTTTTT. It specifies CASSSLAGGPGELFF.

On this clonotype: This beta chain is a stray read from a library made for alpha chains; its abundance is not meaningful. This CDR3 is CASSGDSGTFNFATNEKLFF. CDR3 nucleotide sequence: TGCGCCAGCAGCGGGGACTCCGGGACATTCAACTTCGCAACTAATGAAAAACTGTTTTTT. The V gene is TRBV5-1, the J gene TRBJ1-4; the D gene is possibly TRBD1 (6 bases). This CDR3 is built from 20 residues. Trimming cost V 4 bases and J 0 bases, with 25 bases left between them. Per germline, CDR1 SGHRS and CDR2 YFSETQ.

In the case of this clonotype: This beta chain is a stray sequence in a library constructed for alpha chains; its clone size is not meaningful. The genes are TRBV2 and TRBJ2-1; no definite D call. The CDR3 length is 11 residues. Germline CDR1 reads SNHLY; CDR2 reads FYNNEI. Trimming left V 8 bases short and J 8 bases short, with 10 bases between. The CDR3 reads CASWDRYEQFF. CDR3 coding DNA: TGTGCCAGCTGGGATAGGTATGAGCAGTTCTTC.

Judged by abundance, this clonotype is medium-sized. The library was built for alpha chains, so this beta chain is an off-target read and its size means little. The V and J genes are TRBV5-1 and TRBJ2-7, with 8 bases fitting TRBD1. CDR1 and CDR2 from the germline V gene are SGHRS and YFSETQ. V was clipped by 4 bases and J by 3 bases; unmatched bases: 6. CDR3 length: 14 residues. The CDR3: CASSMGQVSYEQYF. In DNA form, the CDR3 reads TGCGCCAGCAGCATGGGACAGGTGAGCTACGAGCAGTACTTC.

In this sample, this clonotype turned up a few times. This beta chain turned up in a library designed for alpha chains; as an off-target read, its abundance says little. The chain uses TRBV7-2 and TRBJ2-3; TRBD2 matches 11 bases. CDR1 is SGHTA and CDR2 is FQGNSA in the germline V gene. Losses at the gene ends were 4 bases for V and 4 bases for J; bases not matched to a gene: 4. There are 15 residues in the CDR3. CDR3 residues: CASSSYSGGADTQYF. As DNA, the CDR3 is TGTGCCAGCAGCTCGTATAGCGGGGGGGCAGATACGCAGTATTTT.

As to this clonotype: A clone one base away is much larger, so this may be a read error. This beta chain lies outside the target of a library built for alpha chains; its clone size means little. The chain employs TRBV18 and TRBJ1-2; D ambiguous. Germline V lookup: CDR1 KGHSH, CDR2 LQKENI. This CDR3 spans 14 amino acids. Trimming cost V 0 bases and J 3 bases, with 8 bases left between them. The CDR3 sequence is CASSPPVQHYGYTF. The CDR3 DNA reads TGTGCCAGCTCACCACCCGTACAGCACTATGGCTACACCTTC.

As regards this clonotype: As an off-target read in a library built for alpha chains, this beta chain has a frequency of little significance. V is TRBV10-3 and J is TRBJ2-1, with 7 bases lining up with TRBD2. Germline lookup yields CDR1 ENHRY and CDR2 SYGVKD. The CDR3 totals 14 residues. J gave up 6 bases and V 10 bases, and 12 bases lay outside the gene matches. The CDR3 DNA is TGTGCCACCCATTTGGGCGGGGGTGGCAATGAGCAGTTCTTC. It codes for CATHLGGGGNEQFF.

This clonotype counts as medium-sized. Since it is a stray read in a library aimed at alpha chains, this beta chain has a size that is not meaningful. The genes are TRBV7-9 and TRBJ2-1, with TRBD2 matching 10 bases. J lost 1 base, V lost 1 base, and 4 bases had no gene match. The germline V gene encodes CDR1 SEHNR and CDR2 FQNEAQ (reference sequence). The CDR3 has 17 amino acids. The CDR3 sequence: CASSLVASGSSYNEQFF. The CDR3 DNA follows: TGTGCCAGCAGCTTAGTGGCTAGCGGGAGTTCCTACAATGAGCAGTTCTTC.

This clonotype qualifies as medium-sized (0.01 to 0.1%). The library was built for alpha chains, so this beta chain is an off-target read and its size means little. DNA of the CDR3: TGTGCCAGCAGACGACCAACAAACACCGGGGAGCTGTTTTTT. This encodes CASRRPTNTGELFF. V usage is TRBV6-1 and J usage is TRBJ2-2; D not certain. The V end was cut by 6 bases, the J end by 2 bases, with 10 bases between. This CDR3 is built from 14 residues. CDR1 is MNHNS and CDR2 is SASEGT in the germline V gene.

This clonotype has at least ten counts. Because the library targeted alpha chains, this beta chain is an off-target read whose size means little. The chain uses TRBV7-3 and TRBJ2-1, with 8 positions matching TRBD2. Trimming took 5 bases from V and 5 from J; bases not matched to a gene: 14. CDR3 length: 17 residues. Germline lookup yields CDR1 SGHTA and CDR2 FQGTGA. The CDR3 loop is CASSPNHFSGTDNEQFF. The CDR3 nucleotides are TGTGCCAGCAGCCCCAACCACTTTAGCGGGACCGACAATGAGCAGTTCTTC.

This clonotype is medium-sized (0.01 to 0.1%) in the sample. The library was built for alpha chains, so this beta chain is an off-target read and its size means little. This chain links TRBV24-1 with TRBJ2-7; a possible D gene is TRBD2 (7 bases). Trimming left V 9 bases short and J 2 bases short, with 19 bases between. Per germline, CDR1 KGHDR and CDR2 SFDVKD. The CDR3 loop spans 15 amino acids. The CDR3 coding sequence is TGTGCCACCGCTGAATCAGCGGGGACAACCTACGAGCAGTACTTC. Protein sequence: CATAESAGTTYEQYF.

This clonotype was counted a few times. The size of this beta chain means little, since it is a stray read in a library made for alpha chains. The CDR3 region is CASSLTSGGQYNEQFF. The CDR3 bases are TGCGCCAGCAGCTTGACCAGTGGGGGACAGTACAATGAGCAGTTCTTC. The V call is TRBV5-1, the J call TRBJ2-1, with 7 bases aligning to TRBD1. The CDR3 runs 16 residues. The V gene end was trimmed by 1 base and the J gene end by 4 bases; junction bases not matched to a gene: 8. The V gene's germline CDR1 is SGHRS and CDR2 YFSETQ.